This T cell receptor beta chain was observed in a study of CXCR3-negative and CXCR3-positive naive CD8 T cells. Through 5' RACE with UMI labels, the TRB cDNA libraries were prepared. Each CDR3 protein gets one entry in TCRdb, which reprocessed the 5' RACE reads and gives no DNA. The table gives 43,000 or so distinct CDR3 sequences; the top ten clones make up around 1.4% of it. Germline CDR1 reads MNHEY; CDR2 reads SVGAGI. This CDR3 spans 15 amino acids. The specimen sequenced was naive CXCR3- CD8+ T cells from blood. The subset: CD45RO-CCR7+CD27+CD95- naive CD8+ T cells lacking CXCR3 (TNR3-). The J gene is TRBJ2-7, the V gene TRBV6-5; TCRdb's assignment of TRBD2 cannot be checked, as there is no DNA. The TCR comes from a human donor in good health. Some clones in this sample may be carry-over from other donors' samples. The CDR3 sequence is CASSYGLAAVYEQYF.